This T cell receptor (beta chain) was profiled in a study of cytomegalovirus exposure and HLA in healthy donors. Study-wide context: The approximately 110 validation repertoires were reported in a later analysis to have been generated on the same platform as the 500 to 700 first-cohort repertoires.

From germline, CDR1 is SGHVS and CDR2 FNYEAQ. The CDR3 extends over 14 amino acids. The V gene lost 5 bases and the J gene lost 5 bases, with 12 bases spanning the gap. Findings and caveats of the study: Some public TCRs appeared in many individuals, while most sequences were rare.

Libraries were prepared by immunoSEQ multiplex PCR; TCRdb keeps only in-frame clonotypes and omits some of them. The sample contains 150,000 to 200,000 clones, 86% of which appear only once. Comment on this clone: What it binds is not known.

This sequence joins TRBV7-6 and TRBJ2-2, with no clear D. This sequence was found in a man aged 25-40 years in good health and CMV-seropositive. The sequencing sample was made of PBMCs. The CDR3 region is CASSPVNPTGELFF. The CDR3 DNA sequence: TGTGCCAGCAGCCCCGTTAACCCTACCGGGGAGCTGTTTTTT.